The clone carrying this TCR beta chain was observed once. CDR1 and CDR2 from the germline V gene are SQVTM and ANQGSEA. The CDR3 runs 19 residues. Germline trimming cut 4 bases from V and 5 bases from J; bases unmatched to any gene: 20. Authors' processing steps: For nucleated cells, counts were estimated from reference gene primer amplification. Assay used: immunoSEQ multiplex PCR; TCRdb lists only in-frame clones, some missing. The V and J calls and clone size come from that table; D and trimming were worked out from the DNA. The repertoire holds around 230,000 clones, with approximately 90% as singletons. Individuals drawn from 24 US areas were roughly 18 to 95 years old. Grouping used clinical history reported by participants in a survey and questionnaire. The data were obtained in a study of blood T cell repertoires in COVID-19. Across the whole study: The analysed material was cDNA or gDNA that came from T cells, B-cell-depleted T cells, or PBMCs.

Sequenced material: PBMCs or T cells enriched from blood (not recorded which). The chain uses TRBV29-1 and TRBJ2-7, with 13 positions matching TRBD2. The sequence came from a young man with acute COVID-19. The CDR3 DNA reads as TGCAGCGTTGTGGGAGGCCCGTACCGGACTAGCGGGAGAGGAAACGAGCAGTACTTC. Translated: CSVVGGPYRTSGRGNEQYF.